This T cell receptor (beta chain) originates from a study of shared clonotypes between healthy human individuals. Study-wide background: Plates per donor: three CD4 naive, three CD4 memory, two CD8 naive, one CD8 memory.

The J segment lost 5 bases and the V segment lost 1 base, leaving 6 bases of the junction unmatched. The CDR3 covers 16 residues. Germline-derived CDR1 and CDR2 are SGHTA and FQGNSA. Profiled with immunoSEQ multiplex PCR; TCRdb holds only in-frame clones, not every one. The top ten clones hold around 0.4% of a sample with about 2.5 million clones, less than 95% of them seen once. The specimen was naive CD4+ T cells from PBMCs. Subset meaning: CD45RA+ positively selected. The TCR sequence derives from a man aged 18 to 29 in good health. Some clones in this sample may be carry-over from other donors' samples. The J gene is TRBJ2-3, the V gene TRBV7-2, with 10 bases lining up with TRBD2. CDR3 sequence (DNA): TGTGCCAGCAGCTTAGTGGCTAGCGGGGGACAAGATACGCAGTATTTT. It encodes CASSLVASGGQDTQYF.